A single sample gave rise to the 11 T cell receptor beta chains below, sequenced in a study of somatic mutations in cytotoxic T cells in rheumatoid arthritis. Produced via immunoSEQ multiplex PCR; TCRdb's table is partial and in-frame only. The data contain approximately 9,600 clones, around four fifths of them singletons. The sequenced sample consisted of CD8+ T cells sorted from blood. These receptors were obtained from an adult with rheumatoid arthritis.

The chain links TRBV9 to TRBJ2-5; weak D call: TRBD2 (6 bases). V shed 4 bases and J shed 0 bases, with 19 bases lying between them. This CDR3 comprises 17 residues. The germline gives CDR1 SGDLS, CDR2 YYNGEE. Here the CDR3 DNA reads TGTGCCAGCAGCTCCGCTATCGGGGGAAAGTACCAAGAGACCCAGTACTTC. Protein product: CASSSAIGGKYQETQYF.

The chain carries TRBV27 and TRBJ2-7, with 10 bases aligning to TRBD2. This CDR3 has 14 residues. Germline CDR1 is MNHEY and CDR2 is SMNVEV (reference sequence). After removal of 9 bases from V and 3 bases from J, the junction contained 8 bases not matched to a gene. CDR3 amino acids: CASSSGRRLYEQYF. In DNA, the CDR3 is TGTGCCAGTAGTAGCGGGAGGAGGCTCTACGAGCAGTACTTC.

The V gene is TRBV6-5, the J gene TRBJ1-1; D gene unclear. V was cut by 6 bases and J by 2 bases, with 4 bases left in between. The CDR3 has 11 amino acids. Per the germline V gene, CDR1 is MNHEY and CDR2 is SVGAGI. CDR3 in DNA: TGTGCCAGCAGACGTAACACTGAAGCTTTCTTT. It encodes CASRRNTEAFF.

This rearrangement joins TRBV9 to TRBJ2-7, with 10 bases that match TRBD2. The V gene end was trimmed by 7 bases and the J gene end by 4 bases; junction bases not matched to a gene: 5. Germline loops: CDR1 SGDLS, CDR2 YYNGEE. The CDR3 runs 13 residues. As DNA, the CDR3 is TGTGCCAGCTCGAGCGGGGGGGCTTACGAGCAGTACTTC. Its translation: CASSSGGAYEQYF.

This clone was seen a handful of times. The chain employs TRBV5-1 and TRBJ2-7, with 7 positions matching TRBD1. This CDR3 has 12 amino acids. The V gene's germline CDR1 is SGHRS and CDR2 YFSETQ. Losses at the gene ends were 4 bases for V and 4 bases for J; bases not matched to a gene: 2. The CDR3 DNA follows: TGCGCCAGCAGCATACAGGGGTACGAGCAGTACTTC. Translating it yields CASSIQGYEQYF.

The chain carries TRBV27 and TRBJ2-7; TRBD1 might be the D (6 bases). V shed 5 bases and J shed 7 bases, with 24 bases lying between them. The CDR3 is 16 amino acids. The germline V gene encodes CDR1 MNHEY and CDR2 SMNVEV (reference sequence). The DNA of the CDR3 is TGTGCCAGCAGTCCGCTAAACACACAGGGACCAGTTGAGCAGTACTTC. Translating gives CASSPLNTQGPVEQYF.

In its sample, this clone was seen once. V is TRBV2 and J is TRBJ1-1; no firm D call. V dropped 0 bases and J dropped 0 bases, with 11 bases sitting between them. This CDR3 region has 16 residues. Germline loops: CDR1 SNHLY, CDR2 FYNNEI. The CDR3 DNA is TGTGCCAGCAGTGAAGCTTTACCTGGCATGAACACTGAAGCTTTCTTT. Protein: CASSEALPGMNTEAFF. Looking up the rest from reference TRBV2 and TRBJ1-1 gives the full variable domain: EPEVTQTPSHQVTQMGQEVILRCVPISNHLYFYWYRQILGQKVEFLVSFYNNEISEKSEIFDDQFSVERPDGSNFTLKIRSTKLEDSAMYFCASSEALPGMNTEAFFGQGTRLTVV.

The table lists this clone with a count of one. This chain uses TRBV7-3 with TRBJ2-1, with D maybe TRBD2 (5 bases). Trimming removed 1 base at V and 3 bases at J, with 13 bases between. The CDR3 is made up of 16 amino acids. CDR1 and CDR2 (germline): SGHTA, FQGTGA. The CDR3 DNA reads as TGTGCCAGCAGCTTAATTGCGGGCGGTAACTACAATGAGCAGTTCTTC. This sequence encodes CASSLIAGGNYNEQFF.

The V gene is TRBV7-2, the J gene TRBJ2-5; D is perhaps TRBD2 (7 bases). The DNA end lines up better with TRBJ2-7; the J call may be wrong. The CDR3 runs to 17 residues. In germline, CDR1 is SGHTA, CDR2 FQGNSA. The CDR3 reads CASSLFAGAQPGYEQYF. The CDR3 DNA is TGTGCCAGCAGCCTTTTCGCGGGGGCCCAACCGGGGTACGAGCAGTACTTC.

This chain joins TRBV27 and TRBJ1-2; the D is unclear. From germline, CDR1 is MNHEY and CDR2 SMNVEV (reference sequence). The CDR3 totals 14 residues. Trimming pared 3 bases from V and 0 bases from J, leaving 8 bases between. The CDR3 reads CASSLAAANYGYTF. CDR3 in DNA: TGTGCCAGCAGTTTGGCAGCAGCTAACTATGGCTACACCTTC.

The chain recombines TRBV10-3 with TRBJ2-7, with a weak D call TRBD2 (5 bases). V was clipped by 8 bases and J by 3 bases, with 14 bases between them. There are 13 residues in the CDR3. CDR1 is ENHRY, CDR2 SYGVKD, per germline. DNA of the CDR3: TGTGCCATCGGACTGAATGATAACTACGAGCAGTACTTC. Translation gives CAIGLNDNYEQYF.